The rows below give T cell receptor beta chains drawn from one sample of a study of neurological immune-mediated disorders. One entry per CDR3 protein results from TCRdb running MiXCR on the 5' RACE reads. Of under 40,000 distinct CDR3 sequences listed, 3% to 3.5% are singletons. The material sequenced was PBMCs. These receptors all stem from a woman between 55 and 75 years old with multiple sclerosis. CDR3s include the opening cysteine and the closing phenylalanine or tryptophan. The D gene is left open where the match is weak. Size values are once, few and many counts, or a class for expanded clones, and some rows have none.

clone_size: many; v_call: TRBV20-1; d_call: .; j_call: TRBJ1-6; cdr3_aa: CSARDPRKSTDSPLHF; cdr3_nt: TGCAGTGCTAGAGATCCCCGGAAATCCACGGATTCACCCCTCCACTTT
clone_size: many; v_call: TRBV7-9; d_call: .; j_call: TRBJ1-1; cdr3_aa: CASSREVGGTEAFF; cdr3_nt: TGTGCCAGCAGCCGAGAGGTGGGTGGCACTGAAGCTTTCTTT
clone_size: .; v_call: TRBV11-2; d_call: .; j_call: TRBJ2-7; cdr3_aa: CASSFRHSYEQYF; cdr3_nt: TGTGCCAGCAGCTTCCGCCACTCCTACGAGCAGTACTTC
clone_size: many; v_call: TRBV20-1; d_call: .; j_call: TRBJ2-7; cdr3_aa: CSAIQVVAYEQYF; cdr3_nt: TGCAGTGCTATACAGGTGGTGGCCTACGAGCAGTACTTC
clone_size: many; v_call: TRBV27; d_call: .; j_call: TRBJ2-1; cdr3_aa: CASSPTDRGLARNEQFF; cdr3_nt: TGTGCCAGCAGCCCAACCGATCGCGGGCTAGCGCGGAATGAGCAGTTCTTC
clone_size: many; v_call: TRBV19; d_call: .; j_call: TRBJ2-3; cdr3_aa: CASSDPPTTDTQYF; cdr3_nt: TGTGCCAGTAGTGACCCTCCTACCACAGATACGCAGTATTTT
clone_size: .; v_call: TRBV6-1; d_call: TRBD1; j_call: TRBJ1-5; cdr3_aa: CASSSLQGALDKTQNF; cdr3_nt: TGTGCCAGCAGCTCTTTACAGGGGGCGCTGGATAAGACCCAGAATTTT
clone_size: many; v_call: TRBV5-1; d_call: TRBD1; j_call: TRBJ1-3; cdr3_aa: CASSPAGTGGSGNTIYF; cdr3_nt: TGCGCCAGCAGCCCCGCCGGGACAGGGGGATCTGGAAACACCATATATTTT
clone_size: medium-sized; v_call: TRBV5-1; d_call: .; j_call: TRBJ1-1; cdr3_aa: CASSLDYGGTEAFF; cdr3_nt: TGCGCCAGCAGCTTGGACTACGGGGGGACTGAAGCTTTCTTT
clone_size: many; v_call: TRBV10-3; d_call: TRBD1; j_call: TRBJ1-2; cdr3_aa: CAILGQAPYGYTF; cdr3_nt: TGTGCCATCTTGGGACAGGCGCCCTATGGCTACACCTTC
clone_size: many; v_call: TRBV20-1; d_call: .; j_call: TRBJ2-1; cdr3_aa: CSAREPRGLKVNEQFF; cdr3_nt: TGCAGTGCTAGAGAACCCCGGGGATTGAAGGTTAATGAGCAGTTCTTC
clone_size: .; v_call: TRBV24-1; d_call: .; j_call: TRBJ1-6; cdr3_aa: CATADRALGALNF; cdr3_nt: TGTGCCACAGCGGACAGAGCCTTGGGAGCCCTCAACTTT
clone_size: many; v_call: TRBV20-1; d_call: .; j_call: TRBJ2-1; cdr3_aa: CSAPGPTNNEQFF; cdr3_nt: TGCAGTGCTCCGGGACCCACGAACAATGAGCAGTTCTTC
clone_size: many; v_call: TRBV15; d_call: .; j_call: TRBJ1-2; cdr3_aa: CATSRDRWAPAHF; cdr3_nt: TGTGCCACCAGCAGAGATCGCTGGGCACCGGCCCACTTC
clone_size: many; v_call: TRBV14; d_call: .; j_call: TRBJ2-7; cdr3_aa: CASSRNYEQYF; cdr3_nt: TGTGCCAGCAGCCGAAATTACGAGCAGTACTTC
clone_size: many; v_call: TRBV12-3/TRBV12-4; d_call: .; j_call: TRBJ1-2; cdr3_aa: CASSVSSPHPGVGYGYTF; cdr3_nt: TGTGCCAGCAGCGTTTCCTCGCCACACCCAGGGGTTGGTTATGGCTACACCTTC
clone_size: .; v_call: TRBV20-1; d_call: TRBD1; j_call: TRBJ1-1; cdr3_aa: CSVIRPTGAKGAFF; cdr3_nt: TGCAGTGTAATCCGTCCCACAGGGGCCAAAGGAGCTTTCTTT
clone_size: many; v_call: TRBV18; d_call: .; j_call: TRBJ2-5; cdr3_aa: CASSPGGEETQYF; cdr3_nt: TGTGCCAGCTCACCAGGGGGAGAAGAGACCCAGTACTTC
clone_size: many; v_call: TRBV3-1; d_call: .; j_call: TRBJ1-3; cdr3_aa: CASSRTENSGNTIYF; cdr3_nt: TGTGCCAGCAGTCGGACGGAGAACTCTGGAAACACCATATATTTT
clone_size: medium-sized; v_call: TRBV12-3/TRBV12-4; d_call: .; j_call: TRBJ1-5; cdr3_aa: CASGISNQPQHF; cdr3_nt: TGTGCCAGCGGAATCAGCAATCAGCCCCAGCATTTT
clone_size: .; v_call: TRBV6-1; d_call: .; j_call: TRBJ1-5; cdr3_aa: CASKSNSNQPQNF; cdr3_nt: TGTGCCAGCAAAAGTAACAGCAATCAGCCCCAGAATTTT
clone_size: many; v_call: TRBV20-1; d_call: TRBD1; j_call: TRBJ1-5; cdr3_aa: CSARSDRGSNQPQHF; cdr3_nt: TGCAGTGCTAGATCAGACAGGGGGAGCAATCAGCCCCAGCATTTT
clone_size: many; v_call: TRBV12-3/TRBV12-4; d_call: .; j_call: TRBJ2-5; cdr3_aa: CASSLASTVYQETQYF; cdr3_nt: TGTGCCAGCAGTTTAGCCTCGACAGTGTACCAAGAGACCCAGTACTTC
clone_size: many; v_call: TRBV7-8; d_call: .; j_call: TRBJ1-1; cdr3_aa: CASSSELGNTEAFF; cdr3_nt: TGTGCCAGCAGCTCGGAGCTCGGGAACACTGAAGCTTTCTTT
clone_size: many; v_call: TRBV9; d_call: .; j_call: TRBJ1-5; cdr3_aa: CASSSQGGKVQPQHF; cdr3_nt: TGTGCCAGCAGCTCACAAGGGGGGAAAGTGCAGCCCCAGCATTTT
clone_size: many; v_call: TRBV6-5; d_call: .; j_call: TRBJ2-6; cdr3_aa: CASSYSPGDGANVLTF; cdr3_nt: TGTGCCAGCAGTTACTCCCCCGGGGACGGGGCCAACGTCCTGACTTTC
clone_size: many; v_call: TRBV20-1; d_call: TRBD1; j_call: TRBJ2-5; cdr3_aa: CSARVGTGEETQYF; cdr3_nt: TGCAGTGCTAGGGTCGGTACAGGGGAAGAGACCCAGTACTTC
clone_size: many; v_call: TRBV5-1; d_call: TRBD2; j_call: TRBJ2-2; cdr3_aa: CASSFERGNTGELFF; cdr3_nt: TGCGCCAGCAGCTTCGAGCGGGGGAACACCGGGGAGCTGTTTTTT
clone_size: many; v_call: TRBV7-8; d_call: TRBD2; j_call: TRBJ2-7; cdr3_aa: CASSTPGTSGGQGGQYF; cdr3_nt: TGTGCCAGCAGCACTCCGGGGACTAGCGGGGGCCAGGGCGGGCAGTACTTC
clone_size: many; v_call: TRBV5-1; d_call: TRBD1; j_call: TRBJ1-1; cdr3_aa: CASSFRGQGTEAFF; cdr3_nt: TGCGCCAGCAGCTTCAGGGGGCAGGGCACTGAAGCTTTCTTT
clone_size: .; v_call: TRBV15; d_call: TRBD1; j_call: TRBJ2-7; cdr3_aa: CATRGGTGNSYEQYF; cdr3_nt: TGTGCCACCAGAGGGGGGACAGGAAACTCCTACGAGCAGTACTTC
clone_size: many; v_call: TRBV5-1; d_call: .; j_call: TRBJ2-7; cdr3_aa: CASSLTPGLPDEQYF; cdr3_nt: TGCGCCAGCAGCTTGACCCCAGGGTTGCCTGACGAGCAGTACTTC
clone_size: many; v_call: TRBV5-5; d_call: TRBD1; j_call: TRBJ1-2; cdr3_aa: CASSQGTAANYGYTF; cdr3_nt: TGTGCCAGCAGCCAAGGGACAGCAGCTAACTATGGCTACACCTTC
clone_size: many; v_call: TRBV5-1; d_call: TRBD1; j_call: TRBJ2-5; cdr3_aa: CASRRDSETQYF; cdr3_nt: TGCGCCAGCAGGAGGGACAGCGAGACCCAGTACTTC
clone_size: many; v_call: TRBV7-9; d_call: .; j_call: TRBJ1-2; cdr3_aa: CASSLATVGDGYTF; cdr3_nt: TGTGCCAGCAGCTTAGCGACAGTCGGGGATGGCTACACCTTC
clone_size: many; v_call: TRBV7-6; d_call: .; j_call: TRBJ2-7; cdr3_aa: CASSLARQGSQEQYF; cdr3_nt: TGTGCCAGCAGCTTAGCGCGGCAGGGGAGCCAGGAGCAGTACTTC
clone_size: many; v_call: TRBV7-8; d_call: .; j_call: TRBJ1-4; cdr3_aa: CASSSQGEKLFF; cdr3_nt: TGTGCCAGCAGCTCGCAGGGGGAAAAACTGTTTTTT
clone_size: many; v_call: TRBV5-6; d_call: .; j_call: TRBJ2-7; cdr3_aa: CASSLAWGTYEQYF; cdr3_nt: TGTGCCAGCAGCTTGGCTTGGGGCACCTACGAGCAGTACTTC
clone_size: .; v_call: TRBV5-1; d_call: TRBD1; j_call: TRBJ2-3; cdr3_aa: CASSLFPDPGGVTDTQYF; cdr3_nt: TGCGCCAGCAGCTTGTTTCCAGATCCAGGGGGCGTCACAGATACGCAGTATTTT
clone_size: many; v_call: TRBV20-1; d_call: TRBD1; j_call: TRBJ1-5; cdr3_aa: CSARATGQKNQPQHF; cdr3_nt: TGCAGTGCTAGAGCAACGGGACAGAAGAATCAGCCCCAGCATTTT
clone_size: many; v_call: TRBV27; d_call: .; j_call: TRBJ2-1; cdr3_aa: CASSPSGQRNEQFF; cdr3_nt: TGTGCCAGCAGTCCCTCAGGACAGCGCAATGAGCAGTTCTTC